The source of this TCR beta chain is a study of T-cell memory formation after mild COVID-19. Note on this clonotype: Its antigen remains unidentified.

TCRalpha and TCRbeta libraries used 5'RACE with constant-segment primers and UMIs. TCRdb re-called the 5' RACE reads with MiXCR, one entry per CDR3 protein. The sample includes around 250,000 distinct CDR3 sequences, 16% of them seen just once. General observations from the study: Whereas later expanders leaned CD4+, clones contracting day 15 to 85 showed a balanced CD4/CD8 makeup. Shrinking CD4+ clones resided mostly in CM and EM, and CD8+ ones in EMRA. Memory sampled before infection contained some responding clones, suggesting cross-reactive memory joined.

The germline V gene encodes CDR1 MDHEN and CDR2 SYDVKM. This CDR3 comprises 15 residues. Trimming took 3 bases from V and 2 from J, leaving 12 bases between them. Sequenced material: PBMCs or a T cell subset sorted from them (not recorded which). The chain couples TRBV28 to TRBJ2-3; maybe TRBD2 (5 bases). The source of this sequence is a man aged 18-30 years who had mild COVID-19 (a few samples of this study predate the infection). Cell type and time point are not known. In nucleotides, the CDR3 is TGTGCCAGCAGTTTTCAAGGGAGATACACAGATACGCAGTATTTT. Translation: CASSFQGRYTDTQYF.